This is a list of T cell receptor beta chains from one sample in a study of PD-L1 blockade in urothelial cancer. Profiled with immunoSEQ multiplex PCR; TCRdb holds only in-frame clones, not every one. The repertoire holds 25,000 to 40,000 clones, with around 84% as singletons. The sample consisted of PBMCs, taken around atezolizumab (anti-PD-L1) treatment. Receptor source: a man aged 55-75 years with urothelial cancer. Both conserved end residues are part of each CDR3. The D gene is left open where the match is weak. Some rows have no size entry. The others give once, few or many, or a class for an expanded clone.

d_call j_call v_call clone_size cdr3_aa cdr3_nt
TRBD2 TRBJ2-2 TRBV11-1 NA CASSPREGRTGELFF TGTGCCAGCAGCCCACGGGAGGGGCGGACCGGGGAGCTGTTTTTT
NA TRBJ1-1 TRBV11-2 NA CASTRGGEAFF TGTGCCAGCACGAGGGGAGGTGAAGCTTTCTTT
TRBD1 TRBJ1-2 TRBV4-1 NA CASSRKTGGAENYGYTF TGCGCCAGCAGCCGGAAGACAGGGGGCGCAGAAAACTATGGCTACACCTTC
NA TRBJ1-2 TRBV29-1 NA CSVFGGVRAGGYTF TGCAGCGTTTTTGGGGGGGTGCGAGCGGGTGGCTACACCTTC
NA TRBJ1-1 TRBV13 NA CASSPPDSEAFF TGTGCCAGCAGCCCGCCAGACAGTGAAGCTTTCTTT
TRBD1 TRBJ2-3 TRBV5-1 NA CASSLGDSSTDTQYF TGCGCCAGCAGCTTGGGGGACAGCAGCACAGATACGCAGTATTTT
TRBD2 TRBJ2-3 TRBV30 NA CAWRHLAGSSTDTQYF TGTGCCTGGAGGCACCTAGCGGGTTCGAGCACAGATACGCAGTATTTT
NA TRBJ1-1 TRBV7-2 NA CASSQGGVGTEAFF TGTGCCAGCAGCCAAGGCGGGGTAGGGACTGAAGCTTTCTTT
TRBD1 TRBJ1-6 TRBV30 NA CAWRETGFSNSPLHF TGTGCCTGGAGGGAGACAGGGTTCTCTAATTCACCCCTCCACTTT
TRBD2 TRBJ2-3 TRBV7-8 NA CASSLERTSGATDTQYF TGTGCCAGCAGCTTAGAAAGGACTAGCGGGGCCACAGATACGCAGTATTTT
NA TRBJ1-1 TRBV5-1 few CASSRDKNTEAFF TGCGCCAGCAGTCGGGACAAGAACACTGAAGCTTTCTTT
TRBD2 TRBJ2-1 TRBV10-2 NA CASGRGELYNEQFF TGCGCCAGCGGCCGGGGGGAGCTCTACAATGAGCAGTTCTTC
TRBD1 TRBJ2-1 TRBV5-1 NA CASSPQGQTGGSYNEQFF TGCGCCAGCAGCCCGCAGGGACAGACGGGTGGGTCCTACAATGAGCAGTTCTTC
TRBD1 TRBJ2-7 TRBV2 NA CASSDPLGTGSYEQYF TGTGCCAGCAGTGACCCGCTTGGGACAGGGTCCTACGAGCAGTACTTC
TRBD1 TRBJ2-5 TRBV5-5 NA CASRRGQGVRETQYF TGTGCCAGCAGACGGGGACAGGGGGTTCGGGAGACCCAGTACTTC
NA TRBJ1-2 TRBV7-3 NA CASSLTPGHSYTF TGTGCCAGCAGCTTAACACCCGGTCATAGCTACACCTTC
NA TRBJ1-2 TRBV30 NA CAWSRLTGGGGYTF TGTGCCTGGAGTCGCTTGACCGGGGGTGGTGGCTACACCTTC
NA TRBJ1-2 TRBV7-6 NA CASSLERARQGGYTF TGTGCCAGCAGCTTAGAAAGGGCGAGGCAGGGTGGCTACACCTTC
NA TRBJ2-7 TRBV5-5 NA CASSLLRGYEQYF TGTGCCAGCAGCTTGTTGCGCGGATACGAGCAGTACTTC
NA TRBJ2-5 TRBV6-5 NA CASSVSGDYQETQYF TGTGCCAGCAGTGTCTCCGGAGACTATCAAGAGACCCAGTACTTC
TRBD1 TRBJ1-2 TRBV10-3 once CAITHSPGTGNYGYTF TGTGCCATCACCCATAGTCCCGGGACAGGGAACTATGGCTACACCTTC
NA TRBJ1-4 TRBV15 NA CATSMGASNEKLFF TGTGCCACCAGCATGGGGGCGTCTAATGAAAAACTGTTTTTT
NA TRBJ2-2 TRBV7-6 NA CASSPPGGRVSGSGELFF TGTGCCAGCAGCCCACCCGGGGGGCGAGTTTCTGGATCCGGGGAGCTGTTTTTT
TRBD1 TRBJ2-7 TRBV19 NA CASSNRWDRGGEQYF TGTGCCAGTAGTAACCGCTGGGACAGGGGGGGCGAGCAGTACTTC
NA TRBJ2-7 TRBV14 NA CASSQAVVYEQYF TGTGCCAGCAGCCAAGCTGTCGTGTACGAGCAGTACTTC
NA TRBJ1-1 TRBV27 NA CASKRGTEAFF TGTGCCAGCAAGAGAGGAACTGAAGCTTTCTTT
TRBD2 TRBJ2-1 TRBV29-1 NA CSVGIAGEHEQFF TGCAGCGTTGGAATAGCGGGAGAGCATGAGCAGTTCTTC
TRBD1 TRBJ2-2 TRBV13 NA CASSPEQGAGTGELFF TGTGCCAGCAGCCCAGAACAGGGGGCTGGCACCGGGGAGCTGTTTTTT
TRBD1 TRBJ2-2 TRBV9 NA CASSAGTGGFTGELFF TGTGCCAGCAGCGCGGGGACAGGGGGCTTTACCGGGGAGCTGTTTTTT
TRBD2 TRBJ2-7 TRBV5-1 NA CASSHGGGRGDSYEQYF TGCGCCAGCAGCCACGGGGGTGGGCGGGGGGACTCCTACGAGCAGTACTTC
NA TRBJ1-1 TRBV19 NA CASTRVTEAFF TGTGCCAGTACGAGGGTCACTGAAGCTTTCTTT
NA TRBJ1-2 TRBV18 NA CASSPLDSSGYTF TGTGCCAGCTCACCGCTGGACAGTTCTGGCTACACCTTC
NA TRBJ1-1 TRBV18 NA CASSPQSPTRMNTEAFF TGTGCCAGCTCACCTCAGTCCCCGACACGAATGAACACTGAAGCTTTCTTT
NA TRBJ1-2 TRBV7-3 NA CASSLSGVVGDGYTF TGTGCCAGCAGCTTAAGTGGGGTTGTGGGAGATGGCTACACCTTC
TRBD1 TRBJ1-2 TRBV2 few CASSVGQGLDGYTF TGTGCCAGCAGTGTGGGACAGGGGTTGGATGGCTACACCTTC
NA TRBJ1-1 TRBV28 NA CASGDLTSQDTEAFF TGTGCCAGCGGGGACTTGACCTCCCAGGATACTGAAGCTTTCTTT
TRBD1 TRBJ1-5 TRBV30 NA CAWDRQGAVWNQPQHF TGTGCCTGGGACCGACAGGGGGCAGTTTGGAATCAGCCCCAGCATTTT
NA TRBJ1-1 TRBV6-5 NA CASSSRDVSEAFF TGTGCCAGCAGTTCCAGGGATGTCTCTGAAGCTTTCTTT
TRBD1 TRBJ2-7 TRBV5-8 NA CASSVGTGPSYEQYF TGTGCCAGCAGCGTCGGGACAGGGCCTTCCTACGAGCAGTACTTC
NA TRBJ1-5 TRBV18 NA CASSPEDQPQHF TGTGCCAGCTCACCAGAGGATCAGCCCCAGCATTTT
TRBD1 TRBJ2-1 TRBV5-5 NA CASRHDRGRNEQFF TGTGCCAGCAGACACGACAGGGGTCGGAATGAGCAGTTCTTC
NA TRBJ1-5 TRBV5-5 few CASSLAGELDNQPQHF TGTGCCAGCAGCTTGGCGGGGGAATTAGACAATCAGCCCCAGCATTTT
NA TRBJ2-7 TRBV4-2 large CASSPTDSTGTYEQYF TGTGCCAGCAGCCCAACAGATAGTACAGGGACCTACGAGCAGTACTTC
TRBD2 TRBJ2-5 TRBV10-2 NA CASREGLAGTKAQYF TGCGCCAGCAGGGAGGGACTAGCGGGAACGAAGGCCCAGTACTTC
NA TRBJ1-5 TRBV12-5 NA CASGPGRESNQPQHF TGTGCTAGTGGTCCCGGACGGGAGAGCAATCAGCCCCAGCATTTT
TRBD1 TRBJ1-5 TRBV4-2 NA CASSPSGTVDQPQHF TGTGCCAGCAGCCCTTCCGGGACAGTGGATCAGCCCCAGCATTTT
NA TRBJ1-2 TRBV5-6 NA CASSTDGRENYGYTF TGTGCCAGCAGCACAGATGGACGGGAAAACTATGGCTACACCTTC
NA TRBJ2-7 TRBV21-1 NA CASSKSGTAGDTYEQYF TGTGCCAGCAGCAAATCCGGGACAGCGGGAGATACCTACGAGCAGTACTTC
NA TRBJ2-3 TRBV10-3 NA CAIQGGGDTQYF TGTGCCATCCAGGGGGGCGGAGATACGCAGTATTTT
NA TRBJ2-1 TRBV28 NA CATTQGPYNEQFF TGTGCCACCACCCAGGGCCCCTACAATGAGCAGTTCTTC
TRBD2 TRBJ2-3 TRBV10-3 NA CAITAGGPPDTQYF TGTGCCATCACAGCGGGAGGCCCCCCAGATACGCAGTATTTT
TRBD2 TRBJ2-5 TRBV9 once CASSVVAGEQETQYF TGTGCCAGCAGCGTAGTAGCGGGGGAACAAGAGACCCAGTACTTC
NA TRBJ1-2 TRBV2 once CASSSHGGVDGYTF TGTGCCAGCAGTTCCCACGGGGGGGTCGATGGCTACACCTTC